The following is a T cell receptor (beta chain) sequence with its context. These data originate in a study of blood T cell repertoires in COVID-19. Trimming took 3 bases from V and 1 from J; bases not matched to a gene: 3. CDR1 SGHNT and CDR2 YYREEE come from the germline V gene (reference sequence). The length of the CDR3 is 14 residues. Only in-frame clones appear in the TCRdb table, and some are missing; sequencing was by immunoSEQ multiplex PCR. The sample holds approximately 270,000 clones; about 89% are singletons and the top ten take around 0.8%. Material for sequencing was peripheral blood. This chain joins TRBV5-4 and TRBJ1-1; 7 nucleotides match TRBD1. The TCR sequence derives from a man aged 25-45 years with acute or convalescent COVID-19. CDR3 DNA sequence: TGTGCCAGCAGCTCGTGGGACAGGAACACTGAAGCTTTCTTT. Protein: CASSSWDRNTEAFF.